These 5 T cell receptor beta chains were all obtained from the same sample, sequenced in a study of neurological immune-mediated disorders. One entry per CDR3 protein results from TCRdb running MiXCR on the 5' RACE reads. The sample holds roughly 98,000 distinct CDR3 sequences; approximately 13% are singletons and the top ten take just under 5%. Indicated time point: longitudinal time-point 2. Specimen: PBMCs. These TCRs come from a female donor with HTLV-1-associated myelopathy (HAM/TSP).

This clonotype was seen at least ten times. CDR3 amino acids: CASSSRGADRETQYF. Written as DNA, the CDR3 is TGTGCCAGCAGTTCGCGGGGGGCGGATAGGGAGACCCAGTACTTC. The rearrangement uses TRBV6-5 and TRBJ2-5; 8 nucleotides agree with TRBD2. From germline, CDR1 is MNHEY and CDR2 SVGAGI. The V and J ends lost 4 bases and 5 bases, in that order; junction bases with no gene match: 9. The CDR3 is 15 amino acids.

The CDR3, as DNA: TGTGCCAGCAGCCTTGGCTGGGGCCCTGAAGCTTTCTTT. Translating gives CASSLGWGPEAFF. The rearrangement joins TRBV3-1 to TRBJ1-1, with D possibly matching TRBD1 (5 bases). V lost 4 bases, J lost 6 bases, and 12 bases lay in between. The CDR3 is 13 residues long. Germline values: CDR1 LGHDT, CDR2 YNNKEL (reference sequence).

This clonotype was observed many times. This chain connects TRBV7-9 to TRBJ1-6; D ambiguous. This CDR3 spans 13 amino acids. Between the trimmed V and J ends, which lost 4 bases and 10 bases, there was a span of 11 bases. Germline V gene sequence: CDR1 SEHNR, CDR2 FQNEAQ (reference sequence). The CDR3: CASSSERVSPLHF. The CDR3 DNA follows: TGTGCCAGCAGCTCTGAGCGGGTCTCACCCCTCCACTTT. The full variable domain, with the rest looked up from reference TRBV7-9 and TRBJ1-6, is DTGVSQNPRHKITKRGQNVTFRCDPISEHNRLYWYRQTLGQGPEFLTYFQNEAQLEKSRLLSDRFSAERPKGSFSTLEIQRTEQGDSAMYLCASSSERVSPLHFGNGTRLTVT.

This clonotype has ten or more counts. The rearrangement joins TRBV12-3 or TRBV12-4 to TRBJ2-3, with TRBD2 identical over 7 bases. V was clipped by 5 bases and J by 0 bases; unmatched bases: 8. The CDR3 covers 16 residues. The CDR3 DNA reads as TGTGCCAGCAGTGTCATCGGGAGGACTAGCACAGATACGCAGTATTTT. It specifies CASSVIGRTSTDTQYF.

In its sample, this clonotype was seen many times. Being one base from a much bigger clone, this may be a read error. The chain carries TRBV5-1 and TRBJ2-5; no clear D. The CDR3 is 11 residues long. Looked up from germline, CDR1 is SGHRS and CDR2 is YFSETQ. The CDR3 DNA follows: TGCGCCAGCAACTTGGAAGAGACCCAGTACTTC. The encoded protein is CASNLEETQYF.